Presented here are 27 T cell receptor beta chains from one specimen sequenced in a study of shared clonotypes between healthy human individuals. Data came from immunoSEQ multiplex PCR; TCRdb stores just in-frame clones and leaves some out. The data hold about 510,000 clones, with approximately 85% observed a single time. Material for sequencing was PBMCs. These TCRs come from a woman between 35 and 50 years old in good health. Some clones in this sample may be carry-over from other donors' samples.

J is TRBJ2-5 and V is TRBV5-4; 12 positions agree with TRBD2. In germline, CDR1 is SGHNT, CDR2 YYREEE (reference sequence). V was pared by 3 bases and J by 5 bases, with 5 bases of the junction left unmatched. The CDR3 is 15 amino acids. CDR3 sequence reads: CASSSLAGGEETQYF. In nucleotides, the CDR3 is TGTGCCAGCAGCTCCCTAGCGGGAGGGGAGGAGACCCAGTACTTC.

CDR3 nucleotide sequence: TGTGCCAGCAGCCAAATGGGTGGGACCCAGTACTTC. Translating it yields CASSQMGGTQYF. J is TRBJ2-5 and V is TRBV4-2, with D unresolved. The CDR3 is 12 residues long. The ends were cut back, 2 bases at V and 7 bases at J, with 8 bases in the middle. The germline V gene encodes CDR1 LGHNA and CDR2 YNFKEQ.

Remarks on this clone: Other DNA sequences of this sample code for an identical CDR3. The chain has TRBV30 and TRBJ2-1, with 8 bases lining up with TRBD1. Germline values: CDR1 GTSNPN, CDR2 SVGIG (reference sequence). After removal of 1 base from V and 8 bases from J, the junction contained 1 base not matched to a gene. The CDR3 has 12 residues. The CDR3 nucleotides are TGTGCCTGGAGTGGACAGGGGTATGAGCAGTTCTTC. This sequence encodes CAWSGQGYEQFF.

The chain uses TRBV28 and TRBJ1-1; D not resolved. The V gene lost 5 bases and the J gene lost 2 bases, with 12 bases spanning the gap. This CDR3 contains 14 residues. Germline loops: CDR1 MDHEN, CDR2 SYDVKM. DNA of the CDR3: TGTGCCAGCAGTCGTCGATGGGAAAACACTGAAGCTTTCTTT. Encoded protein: CASSRRWENTEAFF.

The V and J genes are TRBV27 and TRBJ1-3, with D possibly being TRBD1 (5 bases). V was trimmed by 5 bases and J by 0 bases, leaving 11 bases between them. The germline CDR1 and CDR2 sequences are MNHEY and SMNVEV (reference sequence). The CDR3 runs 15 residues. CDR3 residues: CASSRDLNSGNTIYF. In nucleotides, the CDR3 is TGTGCCAGCAGTCGGGACCTCAACTCTGGAAACACCATATATTTT.

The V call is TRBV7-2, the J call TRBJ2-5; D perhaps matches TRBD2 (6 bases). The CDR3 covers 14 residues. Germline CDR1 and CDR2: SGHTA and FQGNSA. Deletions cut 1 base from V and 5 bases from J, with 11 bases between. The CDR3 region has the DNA TGTGCCAGCAGCTTAGGACTAGGCGGGGAGACCCAGTACTTC. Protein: CASSLGLGGETQYF.

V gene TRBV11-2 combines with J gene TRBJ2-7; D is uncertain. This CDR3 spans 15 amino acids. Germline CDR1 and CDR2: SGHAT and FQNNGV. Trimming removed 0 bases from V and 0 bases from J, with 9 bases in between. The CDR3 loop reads CASSLDRPGSYEQYF. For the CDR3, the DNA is TGTGCCAGCAGCTTAGATCGGCCAGGCTCCTACGAGCAGTACTTC.

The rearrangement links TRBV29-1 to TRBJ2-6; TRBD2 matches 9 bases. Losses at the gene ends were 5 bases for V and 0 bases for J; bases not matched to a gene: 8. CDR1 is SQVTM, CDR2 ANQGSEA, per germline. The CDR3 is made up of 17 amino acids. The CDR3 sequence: CSVSGLAAISGANVLTF. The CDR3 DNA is TGCAGCGTTTCGGGACTAGCTGCGATCTCTGGGGCCAACGTCCTGACTTTC.

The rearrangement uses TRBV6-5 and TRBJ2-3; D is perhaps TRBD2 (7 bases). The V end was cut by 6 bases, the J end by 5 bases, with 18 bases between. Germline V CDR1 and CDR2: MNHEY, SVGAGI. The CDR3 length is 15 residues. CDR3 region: CASSFGGGGRDTQYF. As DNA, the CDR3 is TGTGCCAGCAGCTTCGGGGGCGGGGGCAGAGATACGCAGTATTTT.

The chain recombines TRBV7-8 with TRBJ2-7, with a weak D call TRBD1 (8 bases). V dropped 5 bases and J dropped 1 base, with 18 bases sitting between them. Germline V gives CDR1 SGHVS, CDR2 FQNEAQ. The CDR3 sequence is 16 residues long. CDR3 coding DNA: TGTGCCAGCAGCGCGCACAACAGGGGGGGATCCTACGAGCAGTACTTC. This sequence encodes CASSAHNRGGSYEQYF. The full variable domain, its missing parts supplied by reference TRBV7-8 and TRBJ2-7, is GAGVSQSPRYKVAKRGQDVALRCDPISGHVSLFWYQQALGQGPEFLTYFQNEAQLDKSGLPSDRFFAERPEGSVSTLKIQRTQQEDSAVYLCASSAHNRGGSYEQYFGPGTRLTVT.

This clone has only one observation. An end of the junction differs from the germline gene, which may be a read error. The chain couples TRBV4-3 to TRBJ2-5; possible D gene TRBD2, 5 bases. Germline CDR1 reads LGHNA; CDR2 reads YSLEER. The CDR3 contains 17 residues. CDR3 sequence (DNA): TGCGCCAGCAGCCAAGATCTGCGGCGGGCGGAACAAGGGACCCAGTACTTC. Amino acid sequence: CASSQDLRRAEQGTQYF.

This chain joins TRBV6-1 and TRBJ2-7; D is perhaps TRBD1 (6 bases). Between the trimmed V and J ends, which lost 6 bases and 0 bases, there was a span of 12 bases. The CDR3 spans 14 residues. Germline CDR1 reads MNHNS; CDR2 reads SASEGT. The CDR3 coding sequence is TGTGCCAGCAGGGCGACAGGTCCCTCCTACGAGCAGTACTTC. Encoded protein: CASRATGPSYEQYF.

In nucleotides, the CDR3 is TGTGCCAGCAGTTCTACTTCCTACACTGAAGCTTTCTTT. Its translation: CASSSTSYTEAFF. This rearrangement joins TRBV7-2 to TRBJ1-1; D ambiguous. Trimming pared 6 bases from V and 3 bases from J, leaving 11 bases between. The germline gives CDR1 SGHTA, CDR2 FQGNSA. The CDR3 covers 13 residues.

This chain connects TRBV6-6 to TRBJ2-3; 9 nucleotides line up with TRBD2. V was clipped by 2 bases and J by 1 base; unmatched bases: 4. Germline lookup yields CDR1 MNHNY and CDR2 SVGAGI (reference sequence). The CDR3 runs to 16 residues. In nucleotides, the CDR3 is TGTGCCAGCAGTTACGCGGGAGGGGGAGGCACAGATACGCAGTATTTT. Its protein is CASSYAGGGGTDTQYF.

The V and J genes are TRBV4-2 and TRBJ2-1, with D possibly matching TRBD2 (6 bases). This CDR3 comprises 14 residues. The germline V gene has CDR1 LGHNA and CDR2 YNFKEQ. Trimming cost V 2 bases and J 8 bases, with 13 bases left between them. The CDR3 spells CASSQTRGGDEQFF. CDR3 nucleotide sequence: TGTGCCAGCAGCCAAACCCGGGGCGGGGATGAGCAGTTCTTC.

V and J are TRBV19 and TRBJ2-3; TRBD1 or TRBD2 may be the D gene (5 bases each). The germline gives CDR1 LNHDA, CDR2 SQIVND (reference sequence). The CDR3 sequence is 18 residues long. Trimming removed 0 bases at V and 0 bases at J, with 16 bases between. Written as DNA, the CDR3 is TGTGCCAGTAGTATAGATGTTCGGGACGGGGCTAGCACAGATACGCAGTATTTT. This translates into CASSIDVRDGASTDTQYF.

Written as DNA, the CDR3 is TGTGCCAGTAGTATGGCGCAGGGGGCAAATAGCAATCAGCCCCAGCATTTT. It codes for CASSMAQGANSNQPQHF. The chain carries TRBV19 and TRBJ1-5, with TRBD1 identical over 8 bases. This CDR3 has 17 residues. CDR1 is LNHDA, CDR2 SQIVND, per germline (reference sequence). V gave up 3 bases and J gave up 0 bases; unmatched junction bases: 7.

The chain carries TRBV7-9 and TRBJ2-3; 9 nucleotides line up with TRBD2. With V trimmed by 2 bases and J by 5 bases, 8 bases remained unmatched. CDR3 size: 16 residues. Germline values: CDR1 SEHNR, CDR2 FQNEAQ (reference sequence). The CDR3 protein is CASSLHFLAGLDTQYF. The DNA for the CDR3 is TGTGCCAGCAGCTTACATTTTCTAGCGGGATTAGATACGCAGTATTTT.

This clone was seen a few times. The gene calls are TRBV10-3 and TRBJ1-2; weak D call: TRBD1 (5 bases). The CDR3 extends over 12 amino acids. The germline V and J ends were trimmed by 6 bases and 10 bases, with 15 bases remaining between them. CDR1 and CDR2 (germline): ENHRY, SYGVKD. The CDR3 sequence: CAISLREEDYTF. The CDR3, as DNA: TGTGCCATCAGCCTCAGGGAAGAGGACTACACCTTC.

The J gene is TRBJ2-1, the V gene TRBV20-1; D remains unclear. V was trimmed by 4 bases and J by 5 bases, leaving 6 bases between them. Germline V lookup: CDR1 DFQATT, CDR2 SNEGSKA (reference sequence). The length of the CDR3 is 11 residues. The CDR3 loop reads CSATPHNEQFF. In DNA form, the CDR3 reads TGCAGTGCTACGCCTCACAATGAGCAGTTCTTC.

The CDR3 DNA follows: TGTGCCAGTAGTATAGGGGGGGTGCGGAACACTGAAGCTTTCTTT. The encoded protein is CASSIGGVRNTEAFF. The rearrangement links TRBV19 to TRBJ1-1; D is possibly TRBD1 (5 bases). The CDR3 consists of 15 residues. The V and J ends lost 1 base and 1 base respectively, with 10 bases between them. Germline V gene sequence: CDR1 LNHDA, CDR2 SQIVND (reference sequence).

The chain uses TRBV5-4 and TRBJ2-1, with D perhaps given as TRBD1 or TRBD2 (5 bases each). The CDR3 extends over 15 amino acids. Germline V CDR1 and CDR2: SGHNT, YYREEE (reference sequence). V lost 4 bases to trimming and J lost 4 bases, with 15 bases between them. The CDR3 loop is CASSRGSGPYNEQFF. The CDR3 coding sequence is TGTGCCAGCAGCCGCGGTTCGGGACCATACAATGAGCAGTTCTTC.

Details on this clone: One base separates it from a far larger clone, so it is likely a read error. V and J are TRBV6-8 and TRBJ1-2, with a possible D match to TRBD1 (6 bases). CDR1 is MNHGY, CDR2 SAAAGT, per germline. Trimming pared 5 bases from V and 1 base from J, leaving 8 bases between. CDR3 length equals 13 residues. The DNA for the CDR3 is TGTGCCAGCAGTGAACAGGGTAACTATGGCTACACCTTC. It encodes CASSEQGNYGYTF.

The CDR3 reads CASSQDFLAGDYEQYF. The CDR3 nucleotides are TGCGCCAGCAGCCAAGATTTCCTAGCGGGAGACTACGAGCAGTACTTC. J is TRBJ2-7 and V is TRBV4-3; 10 bases match TRBD2. The CDR3 is 16 residues long. V lost 0 bases to trimming and J lost 3 bases; unmatched junction nucleotides: 5. Germline V gives CDR1 LGHNA, CDR2 YSLEER.

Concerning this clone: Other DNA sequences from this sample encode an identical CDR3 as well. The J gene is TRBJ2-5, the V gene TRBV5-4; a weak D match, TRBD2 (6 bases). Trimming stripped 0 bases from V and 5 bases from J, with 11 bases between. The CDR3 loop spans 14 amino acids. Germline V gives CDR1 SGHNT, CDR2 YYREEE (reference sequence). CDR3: CASSLAGVGETQYF. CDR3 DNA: TGTGCCAGCAGCTTGGCGGGGGTCGGGGAGACCCAGTACTTC.

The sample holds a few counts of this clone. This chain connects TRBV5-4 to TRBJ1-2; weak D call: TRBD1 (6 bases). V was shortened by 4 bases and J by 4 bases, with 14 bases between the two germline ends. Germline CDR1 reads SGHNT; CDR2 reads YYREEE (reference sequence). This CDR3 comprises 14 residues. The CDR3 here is CASSPTGEIYGYTF. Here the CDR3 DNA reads TGTGCCAGCAGCCCGACAGGAGAGATCTATGGCTACACCTTC.

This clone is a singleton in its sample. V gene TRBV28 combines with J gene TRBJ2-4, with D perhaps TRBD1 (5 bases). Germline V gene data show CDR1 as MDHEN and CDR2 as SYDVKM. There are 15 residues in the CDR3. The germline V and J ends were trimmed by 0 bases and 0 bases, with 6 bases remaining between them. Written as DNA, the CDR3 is TGTGCCAGCAGTTTATGGACAGTAGCCAAAAACATTCAGTACTTC. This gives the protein CASSLWTVAKNIQYF. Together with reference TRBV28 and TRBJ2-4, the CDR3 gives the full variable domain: DVKVTQSSRYLVKRTGEKVFLECVQDMDHENMFWYRQDPGLGLRLIYFSYDVKMKEKGDIPEGYSVSREKKERFSLILESASTNQTSMYLCASSLWTVAKNIQYFGAGTRLSVL.